This T cell receptor beta chain originates from a study of monozygotic twins with inflammatory bowel disease (dated by TCRdb to between 2018 and 2021). General notes on the study: A total of roughly 28 monozygotic twin pairs were included in the full study, comprising nine German pairs (four IBD-concordant, five IBD-discordant) and 19 IBD-discordant Danish pairs. Within discordant pairs, disease-associated traits were sought mainly by comparing IBD patients with their genetically identical healthy co-twins. Each individual had, on average, about 151 000 unique TCRalpha sequences and 181 000 unique TCRbeta sequences available for analysis. Points the paper makes about the study in general: Differing immunosuppressive treatments among patients may have added background noise and inter-individual variability to the repertoires. No single strong signal or clonotype linked to IBD turned up in the results, so the idea that one exists was not supported. IBD patients had lower TCRbeta repertoire diversity, measured by the inverse Simpson index, than their healthy co-twins. Distinction between different T cell subtypes could not be achieved in the analysis. Repertoire similarity did not differ between concordant and discordant twins, which could be due to limited statistical power. Compared with healthy twins, IBD patients shared fewer clonotypes with other individuals, and the difference was most pronounced in patients with signs of disease activity.

Library preparation employed 5' RACE. Each TCR library was prepared from about 4,000 ng of total RNA. For each sample, cDNA was synthesized in eight separate reactions using SMARTScribe reverse transcriptase. During cDNA synthesis, template switching introduced unique molecular identifiers that contained a 6-nucleotide sample barcode. Amplification of TCRalpha and TCRbeta cDNA involved two nested PCRs of 16 and 9 cycles, and each PCR was followed by bead purification. Before amplification, cDNA was treated with uracil DNA-glycosylase and purified using the QIAquick PCR purification kit. The second PCR added Illumina TruSeq-compatible adapters along with sample-specific barcodes. Library quality and concentration were assessed using TapeStation and Qubit, and roughly 5 ng of each library was pooled. Pooled libraries were sequenced on an Illumina HiSeq2500 single-index Rapid Run with 2 x 100 bp reads and custom sequencing primers. In the original analysis: PCR and sequencing errors were corrected by UMI-based consensus assembly using MiGEC version 1.2.6. MiXCR version 2.1.1 handled V(D)J alignment, clonotype assembly and CDR3 extraction. To normalise gene usage, clonotype sharing and MAIT/NKT TCR abundance, the analysis used the top 1000, 10 000 and 20 000 clonotypes per sample. After downsampling to 27 000 UMIs, diversity was calculated as the inverse Simpson index using the vegan R package. Paired Mann-Whitney U tests were applied to discordant twin pairs, with Benjamini-Hochberg correction for multiple testing. Each CDR3 protein sequence appears as one entry after TCRdb reprocessed the reads, and no DNA is included. TCRdb's processing, not the study's, gives the V and J calls here. This sample's listing comprises 110,000 to 150,000 distinct CDR3 sequences. Roughly 1.2% of the sample is taken by the ten largest.

On this clonotype: Which antigen it targets is not known.

A roughly 2.5 ml peripheral blood sample was drawn into PAXgene tubes per donor and stored at -80°C. Without T cell sorting, total RNA was isolated from whole blood using the PAXgene blood miRNA kit on an automated QIAcube. Peripheral blood from monozygotic twin pairs concordant or discordant for inflammatory bowel disease was subjected to deep TCRalpha and TCRbeta repertoire profiling with unique molecular barcoding. For every twin pair, smoking habits were documented, and each individual was categorised as a current, former or never smoker. Sequences were obtained from blood. The receptor was isolated from a human donor with ulcerative colitis or Crohn's disease, or a healthy co-twin of an affected twin (not recorded which).

The encoded CDR3 is CASSVVSGSPDEQFF. The chain employs TRBV9 and TRBJ2-1; TCRdb outputs TRBD2, but without DNA this stays unchecked. As encoded in the germline V gene, CDR1 is SGDLS while CDR2 is YYNGEE. The CDR3 runs 15 residues from the cysteine to the phenylalanine. The DNA is unrecorded.